One T cell receptor (beta chain) is described in this entry. Its antigen is not identified. The sample holds other DNA sequences that translate to the same CDR3. The data stem from a study of beta chain features in type 1 diabetes. Background on the study: On cell yields, gender and age, patients and healthy donors were similar. In all, about 110 million sorted cells from all samples were analyzed.

Study-level points and caveats: Type 1 diabetes patients had moderately but significantly shorter TCRB CDR3s in all four CD4+ subsets. For type 1 diabetes patients, VDJ junctions showed fewer insertions and more deletions.

Germline trimming cut 0 bases from V and 3 bases from J; bases unmatched to any gene: 1. The CDR3 has 14 residues. Germline V gene sequence: CDR1 ENHRY, CDR2 SYGVKD. Expressed TCRB transcripts were sequenced because the isolated RNA had all been reverse transcribed beforehand. About 3.57 million reads per sample were averaged for naive, central memory and regulatory samples. The repertoire was sequenced with immunoSEQ multiplex PCR; TCRdb's copy has only in-frame clones and lacks some. The top ten hold roughly 0.095% of the sample, which has 150,000 to 200,000 clones, around 63% seen once. This chain connects TRBV10-3 to TRBJ2-5, with 7 bases fitting TRBD1. The source is a man aged 25 to 40 with type 1 diabetes. Sequenced sample: naive CD4+ T cells from blood. Here the CDR3 DNA reads TGTGCCATCAGTGAGTCCGGGACAGAAGAGACCCAGTACTTC. Protein sequence: CAISESGTEETQYF.